This T cell receptor beta chain emerged from a study of blood T cells in healthy people across ages. Study as a whole: Template switching recovered approximately one barcoded beta molecule for every two T cells. Study-wide results and caveats: More naive CD4+ cells and higher diversity marked long-lived donors relative to aged donors.

With regard to this clonotype: Its antigen remains unidentified.

With a J-beta primer mix and a sample-barcoded 5' primer, a second PCR ran 7 to 11 cycles. Researchers report that a template-switch adaptor with 12 random nucleotides tagged each cDNA molecule. MiXCR, applied by TCRdb to the 5' RACE reads, yields one record per CDR3 protein. The sample consists of about 700,000 distinct CDR3 sequences, about 30% of them appearing once. This CDR3 is built from 17 residues. Germline V gene data show CDR1 as MNHEY and CDR2 as SVGAGI. Trimming removed 0 bases at V and 4 bases at J, with 17 bases between. The sequence was obtained from a woman aged 80 or over in good health. The V and J genes are TRBV6-5 and TRBJ2-3; perhaps TRBD2 as D (6 bases). The source material was blood. The CDR3 loop is CASSYSASGGGADTQYF. CDR3 DNA: TGTGCCAGCAGTTACTCTGCCAGCGGAGGCGGGGCAGATACGCAGTATTTT.